The subject of this entry is one TCR beta chain. Its antigen has not been determined. The record has no base qualities; no much larger clone is one base away. These data originate in a study of Ad26.COV2.S vaccination and SARS-CoV-2 variants listed by TCRdb under 2021. General notes on the study: Vaccine-arm donors were drawn from COV1001, a multicentre, randomized, double-blind, placebo-controlled phase I-IIa trial of Ad26.COV2.S in healthy adults. Ad26.COV2.S was given intramuscularly at 5x10^10 or 1x10^11 viral particles, as a single shot or as two shots 56 days apart. The specificity and breadth of SARS-CoV-2-reactive T cell receptors after Ad26.COV2.S vaccination were assessed by TCRbeta repertoire sequencing. The TCR-sequenced set comprised approximately 32 samples: some 20 Ad26.COV2.S vaccine recipients, 5 placebo recipients and 8 SARS-CoV-2 convalescent individuals. Trial participants were randomized into five groups of five, in which low-dose or high-dose Ad26.COV2.S was given once or twice, or placebo was given on both occasions. Throughout the experiments and outcome assessment, investigators stayed blinded to trial group allocation.

The cysteine opens and the phenylalanine closes a CDR3 of 16 amino acids. Only the CDR3 portion is preserved as DNA: 48 bases, with reading frame beginning at the first base. V and J are truncated by 1 base and 0 bases respectively, leaving an intervening sequence of 10 bases. CDR1 and CDR2 are drawn from the germline V gene (reference sequence): LNHDA, SQIVND. This specimen's treatment or condition label, per the study, means: some 20 received Ad26.COV2.S at low or high dose, single or two shots; 5 received placebo; per-sample allocation not given. For vaccine and placebo recipients, the sequenced repertoires came from samples collected on day 63 after the first injection. Cohort 1b enrolled around 23 adults aged 18-55 years at a single site in Boston, USA, between 29 July and 7 August 2020. Ad26.COV2.S consisted of a replication-incompetent adenovirus type 26 vector by which a prefusion-stabilized SARS-CoV-2 spike protein from the original Wuhan strain was expressed.

The immunoSEQ Assay was used to sequence TCRbeta CDR3 regions. After extraction, genomic DNA underwent amplification by bias-controlled multiplex PCR, followed by high-throughput sequencing. In the paper's pipeline: Collapsing and filtering of sequences were performed to quantify the absolute abundance of each unique TCRbeta CDR3 region. Usable DNA was measured by amplifying reference genes present in all nucleated cells, and TCRbeta template counts were normalized to that usable DNA to estimate T cell fraction. Repertoire TCRs were annotated as SARS-CoV-2-specific by exact matching of V gene, CDR3 amino acid sequence and J gene to a known reactive TCR set. The reference SARS-CoV-2 TCR set was obtained from MIRA and was filtered for enrichment in COVID-19-positive ImmuneCODE repertoires, whereby public or cross-reactive TCRs were removed. Using the MIRA antigens, annotated TCRs were further analysed by specific ORF or by position within an ORF. Breadth was defined as the number of annotated unique rearrangements divided by the total number of unique productive rearrangements, and depth was defined as the summed frequency of the annotated unique rearrangements. Group comparisons of TCR breadth used two-sided Wilcoxon rank-sum tests. TCRdb carries this immuneACCESS record with in-frame sequences only. Its versions omit some clonotypes, under half of them owing to an unresolved V gene in the studies checked, with the rest unexplained. The D gene and trimming were derived from the DNA, and the V and J assignments and clone size from that table. For this sample the table gives fewer than 500,000 clones, of which 90% were detected only once. About 4.4% of the sample goes to the ten largest clones.

What the study reported, not specific to this receptor: Spike-specific TCR breadth was higher in Ad26.COV2.S recipients than in placebo recipients (P = 0.0014). Comparing responses between vaccine doses or regimens was not something the study was powered to do. Substantial breadth of spike-specific CD8+ and CD4+ T cell responses was reported after vaccination. According to the authors, total T cell responses may have been underestimated by the TCR breadth and depth analyses. Comparable non-spike TCR breadth was observed between vaccine and placebo recipients, consistent with only spike being contained in the vaccine.

The chain joins TRBV19 to TRBJ1-5; no D gene call is confident. The origin of this receptor is a person aged 18-65 years who received the Ad26.COV2.S COVID-19 vaccine or a placebo. This material consisted of peripheral blood, taken in a trial of Ad26.COV2.S vaccine versus placebo. The CDR3 reads as follows: CASSIAGVNSNQPQHF. The bases are TGTGCCAGTAGTATAGCAGGAGTAAATAGCAATCAGCCCCAGCATTTT.